Presented here are 7 T cell receptor beta chains from one specimen sequenced in a study of T cell clonotyping in hematopoietic cell transplantation. Using immunoSEQ multiplex PCR, the repertoire was profiled, and TCRdb retains in-frame clones only, with some absent. The profile covers about 36,000 clones, with 90% to 95% appearing a single time and under 2% taken by the ten largest. Time point reported: recipient sample about 28 days before transplant, after cytoreduction. Specimen: peripheral blood mononuclear cells, collected before stem cell transplant. Receptors originate from a man aged 40-55 years with chronic myeloid leukemia. Some clones in this sample may be carry-over from other donors' samples.

The V gene is TRBV10-3, the J gene TRBJ1-6; 8 nucleotides align to TRBD1. CDR1 is ENHRY and CDR2 is SYGVKD in the germline V gene. CDR3 length: 13 residues. J gave up 5 bases and V 9 bases, and 3 bases lay outside the gene matches. CDR3 loop: CAIGQGNNSPLHF. For the CDR3, the DNA is TGTGCCATTGGACAGGGTAATAATTCACCCCTCCACTTT.

The V gene is TRBV4-1, the J gene TRBJ2-7, with a weak D call TRBD2 (5 bases). From germline, CDR1 is MGHRA and CDR2 YSYEKL. This CDR3 is 13 amino acids long. Trimming stripped 2 bases from V and 5 bases from J, with 10 bases between. CDR3 loop: CASSQPSGDEQYF. Written as DNA, the CDR3 is TGCGCCAGCAGCCAACCCTCCGGGGACGAGCAGTACTTC.

This clone was recorded once. V and J are TRBV10-3 and TRBJ2-2; D is possibly TRBD1 (5 bases). The CDR3 loop spans 13 amino acids. Germline CDR1 ENHRY, CDR2 SYGVKD. V lost 3 bases, J lost 6 bases, and 8 bases lay in between. The CDR3 region is CAISDGAAGELFF. For the CDR3, the DNA is TGTGCCATCAGTGATGGGGCGGCCGGGGAGCTGTTTTTT.

For the CDR3, the DNA is TGTGCCAGCAGCCTTGGGCAGGGGGCAGATGGCTACACCTTC. This gives the protein CASSLGQGADGYTF. This rearrangement joins TRBV7-9 to TRBJ1-2; TRBD1 matches 8 bases. The CDR3 runs 14 residues. Germline lookup yields CDR1 SEHNR and CDR2 FQNEAQ (reference sequence). V lost 5 bases, J lost 6 bases, and 8 bases stayed unmatched.

V gene TRBV28 combines with J gene TRBJ2-7; TRBD2 aligns across 8 bases. CDR3 length: 18 amino acids. V lost 5 bases and J lost 0; bases outside the gene matches: 15. From germline, CDR1 is MDHEN and CDR2 SYDVKM. CDR3 DNA sequence: TGTGCCAGCAGTCGCGGTAGCGGGGAGGGTCAGATCTCCTACGAGCAGTACTTC. Its protein is CASSRGSGEGQISYEQYF.

This clone has a handful of counts. This chain links TRBV30 with TRBJ1-6; D is undetermined. Germline V gives CDR1 GTSNPN, CDR2 SVGIG (reference sequence). The CDR3 loop spans 14 amino acids. The V gene lost 4 bases and the J gene lost 7 bases, with 14 bases spanning the gap. The DNA for the CDR3 is TGTGCCTGGAAGAGACGGAGGTCCAATTCACCCCTCCACTTT. This sequence encodes CAWKRRRSNSPLHF. Variable domain in full (rest from reference TRBV30 and TRBJ1-6): SQTIHQWPATLVQPVGSPLSLECTVEGTSNPNLYWYRQAAGRGLQLLFYSVGIGQISSEVPQNLSASRPQDRQFILSSKKLLLSDSGFYLCAWKRRRSNSPLHFGNGTRLTVT.

The genes are TRBV4-2 and TRBJ2-7; 8 bases map to TRBD2. This CDR3 has 15 amino acids. V was clipped by 3 bases and J by 2 bases; unmatched bases: 6. Germline loops: CDR1 LGHNA, CDR2 YNFKEQ. CDR3 sequence (DNA): TGTGCCAGCAGCCAGCAACTGGGACTAGCCTACGAGCAGTACTTC. This sequence encodes CASSQQLGLAYEQYF.